A single T cell receptor beta chain is shown here with its context. The ends lost 6 bases at V and 0 bases at J; junction bases unmatched: 8. CDR3 length: 18 residues. Germline V gene lookup returns CDR1 MNHEY and CDR2 SMNVEV (reference sequence). The entry originates in a study of blood T cell repertoires in COVID-19. Study context: Sources were T cells, B-cell-depleted T cells, or PBMCs; the material itself was cDNA or gDNA.

During active infection, Seattle patients enrolled and were then monitored through disease. Study processing details: Using reference gene primer amplification, nucleated cell counts were estimated. The data were produced by immunoSEQ multiplex PCR, yet TCRdb's version contains in-frame clones alone and is incomplete. V and J calls and clone size come straight from that table; D and trimming were deduced from the DNA. Of 130,000 or so clones in the sample, less than 90% are singletons; the top ten hold 2.5%. What was sequenced was peripheral blood. The sequence derives from a human donor with COVID-19, enrolled during active disease. The donor label of this sample is uncertain. The V and J genes are TRBV27 and TRBJ2-1, with 13 bases aligning to TRBD2. This CDR3 reads CASRPGLAGLSSYNEQFF. CDR3 bases: TGTGCCAGCAGACCGGGACTAGCGGGGCTAAGCTCCTACAATGAGCAGTTCTTC.